This T cell receptor (beta chain) was found in a study of blood T cell repertoires in COVID-19. Study overall: T cells, B-cell-depleted T cells, or PBMCs supplied cDNA or gDNA.

In the original processing: From reference gene primer amplification, estimates of nucleated cell counts were derived. Only in-frame clones appear in the TCRdb table, and some are missing; sequencing was by immunoSEQ multiplex PCR. V, J and clone size reflect that table, while D and trimming were determined from the DNA. The table shows about 270,000 clones, with approximately 87% occurring only once. Losses at the gene ends were 7 bases for V and 5 bases for J; bases not matched to a gene: 12. This CDR3 contains 15 residues. Per germline, CDR1 LNHDA and CDR2 SQIVND (reference sequence). The rearrangement joins TRBV19 to TRBJ2-5; 8 bases fit TRBD2. This receptor was taken from a woman between 25 and 40 years old with COVID-19, enrolled during active disease. Sequences were obtained from peripheral blood. CDR3 residues: CASTRTSSPWETQYF. DNA for the CDR3: TGTGCCAGTACCAGGACTAGCTCCCCTTGGGAGACCCAGTACTTC.